The 20 T cell receptor beta chains given below trace back to one sample, sequenced in a study of blood T cell repertoires in COVID-19. The method was immunoSEQ multiplex PCR; TCRdb's version includes in-frame clones alone and lacks a portion of them. This sample has tens of thousands of clones, with roughly 82% found just once. The sequenced sample was peripheral blood. The receptors here all came from a man older than 75 with active COVID-19.

The chain joins TRBV18 to TRBJ1-1; a possible D gene is TRBD1 (5 bases). The germline V gene encodes CDR1 KGHSH and CDR2 LQKENI. CDR3 size: 14 residues. V was pared by 2 bases and J by 7 bases, with 14 bases between. In nucleotides, the CDR3 is TGTGCCAGCTCACCAATGGGCGGGGCGAATGAAGCTTTCTTT. The encoded protein is CASSPMGGANEAFF. Looking up the rest from reference TRBV18 and TRBJ1-1 gives the full variable domain: NAGVMQNPRHLVRRRGQEARLRCSPMKGHSHVYWYRQLPEEGLKFMVYLQKENIIDESGMPKERFSAEFPKEGPSILRIQQVVRGDSAAYFCASSPMGGANEAFFGQGTRLTVV.

This clone was recorded only once. The chain carries TRBV11-2 and TRBJ1-1, with a weak D call TRBD1 (5 bases). CDR3 length: 14 residues. Germline lookup yields CDR1 SGHAT and CDR2 FQNNGV. With 5 bases removed from V and 2 bases from J, the gap between germline ends came to 12 bases. Here the CDR3 reads CASSIGHTNTEAFF. CDR3 nucleotides: TGTGCCAGCAGCATCGGACACACAAACACTGAAGCTTTCTTT.

In its sample, this clone was seen once. The chain couples TRBV5-1 to TRBJ1-4; TRBD1 aligns across 8 bases. The germline CDR1 and CDR2 sequences are SGHRS and YFSETQ. The CDR3 has 16 amino acids. Trimming cost V 0 bases and J 8 bases; bases outside gene matches: 9. CDR3 residues: CASSLAGQGGGEKLFF. CDR3 DNA sequence: TGCGCCAGCAGCTTGGCCGGACAGGGCGGCGGAGAAAAACTGTTTTTT.

This chain joins TRBV7-6 and TRBJ2-2; a possible D gene is TRBD2 (5 bases). Trimming removed 11 bases at V and 0 bases at J, with 13 bases between. The germline V gene has CDR1 SGHVS and CDR2 FNYEAQ. The CDR3 runs to 14 residues. CDR3 in DNA: TGTGCCTCAATCCGAGGGTCGAACACCGGGGAGCTGTTTTTT. Residues: CASIRGSNTGELFF.

This chain connects TRBV28 to TRBJ2-3; 7 bases match TRBD2. CDR1 is MDHEN and CDR2 is SYDVKM in the germline V gene. Unmatched junction bases numbered 0, after V lost 8 bases and J lost 4 bases. This CDR3 is 11 amino acids long. In DNA form, the CDR3 reads TGTGCCAGCGGGAGGGCAGATACGCAGTATTTT. Its protein is CASGRADTQYF.

This clone is a singleton in its sample. The chain is built from TRBV29-1 and TRBJ2-7, with D uncertain. CDR3 size: 11 residues. In germline, CDR1 is SQVTM, CDR2 ANQGSEA. Trimming left V 6 bases short and J 0 bases short, with 6 bases between. In DNA, the CDR3 is TGCAGCGTGACAAACTCCTACGAGCAGTACTTC. It specifies CSVTNSYEQYF.

This sequence joins TRBV19 and TRBJ1-2; perhaps TRBD1 as D (5 bases). The V end lost 5 bases, the J end lost 4 bases, and 11 bases lay between the germline ends. The CDR3 loop spans 13 amino acids. From germline, CDR1 is LNHDA and CDR2 SQIVND (reference sequence). CDR3 nucleotide sequence: TGTGCCAGTAGTGCAGGGTACAGCTATGGCTACACCTTC. Residues: CASSAGYSYGYTF.

This chain joins TRBV27 and TRBJ1-1; no clear D gene. The CDR3 extends over 14 amino acids. Trimming took 5 bases from V and 0 from J, leaving 10 bases between them. CDR1 is MNHEY, CDR2 SMNVEV, per germline (reference sequence). CDR3: CASSRLTMNTEAFF. CDR3 coding DNA: TGTGCCAGCAGTCGACTGACCATGAACACTGAAGCTTTCTTT.

The rearrangement links TRBV7-2 to TRBJ2-7; tentative D call: TRBD2 (6 bases). Germline V gives CDR1 SGHTA, CDR2 FQGNSA. The CDR3 sequence is 15 residues long. The ends were cut back, 2 bases at V and 0 bases at J, with 11 bases in the middle. In DNA form, the CDR3 reads TGTGCCAGCAGCTTATCTCCCGGGAGCTCCTACGAGCAGTACTTC. Translation: CASSLSPGSSYEQYF.

The chain links TRBV5-8 to TRBJ2-3; no definite D call. Germline assignment: CDR1 SGHTS and CDR2 YDEGEE. V lost 0 bases and J lost 2, with 10 bases in between. CDR3 size: 15 residues. In DNA form, the CDR3 reads TGTGCCAGCAGCTTGGGAGGCCCGGACACAGATACGCAGTATTTT. Translation gives CASSLGGPDTDTQYF.

This clone was observed once. The chain combines TRBV6-2 or TRBV6-3 with TRBJ1-1; TRBD1 might be the D (5 bases). Trimming removed 4 bases from V and 1 base from J, with 19 bases in between. Germline V gives CDR1 MNHEY, CDR2 SVGEGT. CDR3 length: 17 residues. This CDR3 reads CASSSARGDAGNTEAFF. Here the CDR3 DNA reads TGTGCCAGCAGTTCGGCCCGGGGGGACGCAGGGAACACTGAAGCTTTCTTT.

This clone was observed a single time. The chain joins TRBV7-2 to TRBJ2-2; a weak D match, TRBD1 (5 bases). Trimming pared 1 base from V and 4 bases from J, leaving 19 bases between. The CDR3 runs to 18 residues. CDR1 and CDR2 from the germline V gene are SGHTA and FQGNSA. The CDR3 nucleotides are TGTGCCAGCAGCTTAGTTGGATTAGGCAGGGCAAGCACCGGGGAGCTGTTTTTT. Translated: CASSLVGLGRASTGELFF.

The chain carries TRBV10-3 and TRBJ2-7; 8 bases align to TRBD1. The CDR3 covers 14 residues. CDR1 and CDR2 (germline): ENHRY, SYGVKD. The junction had 7 bases not matched to a gene; V was cut back by 2 bases and J by 7 bases. For the CDR3, the DNA is TGTGCCATCAGTGAGGGGACAGGATCTTCGGAGCAGTACTTC. The encoded protein is CAISEGTGSSEQYF.

This clone was counted only a few times. This chain connects TRBV19 to TRBJ2-7, with D tentatively TRBD2 (5 bases). Per the germline V gene, CDR1 is LNHDA and CDR2 is SQIVND (reference sequence). The V and J ends lost 0 bases and 7 bases respectively, with 16 bases between them. CDR3 length: 15 residues. In DNA, the CDR3 is TGTGCCAGTAGTATAGATCACTCGGTCTCGGGAGAGCAGTACTTC. Protein sequence: CASSIDHSVSGEQYF.

This clone has a single count. This chain links TRBV18 with TRBJ1-6, with 8 bases identical to TRBD1. This CDR3 is built from 15 residues. Germline CDR1 and CDR2: KGHSH and LQKENI. V was clipped by 4 bases and J by 7 bases; unmatched bases: 6. CDR3: CASSHGQGGNSPLHF. The CDR3, as DNA: TGTGCCAGCTCACATGGACAGGGAGGAAATTCACCCCTCCACTTT.

CDR3 in DNA: TGTGCCAGCAGACACGGACGGGACTCTGGAAACACCATATATTTT. This encodes CASRHGRDSGNTIYF. The chain carries TRBV6-5 and TRBJ1-3; D call uncertain. CDR3 length: 15 amino acids. Germline lookup yields CDR1 MNHEY and CDR2 SVGAGI. V lost 6 bases and J lost 0, with 12 bases in between.

V is TRBV10-3 and J is TRBJ1-3; D remains ambiguous. V shed 3 bases and J shed 0 bases, with 9 bases lying between them. This CDR3 is built from 15 residues. From germline, CDR1 is ENHRY and CDR2 SYGVKD. The CDR3 here is CAISDASSSGNTIYF. CDR3 nucleotides: TGTGCCATCAGTGATGCATCTAGCTCTGGAAACACCATATATTTT.

The V gene is TRBV5-1, the J gene TRBJ2-7; D gene unclear. The V end was cut by 0 bases, the J end by 2 bases, with 9 bases between. CDR1 is SGHRS and CDR2 is YFSETQ in the germline V gene. There are 14 residues in the CDR3. The CDR3 is CASSLAANPYEQYF. DNA of the CDR3: TGCGCCAGCAGCTTGGCCGCTAACCCCTACGAGCAGTACTTC.

This clone was observed a handful of times. The chain couples TRBV7-3 to TRBJ1-6; D unclear. V lost 5 bases, J lost 6 bases, and 8 bases lay in between. Germline lookup yields CDR1 SGHTA and CDR2 FQGTGA. The CDR3 runs 13 residues. The CDR3 region is CASSPSVNSPLHF. As DNA, the CDR3 is TGTGCCAGCAGCCCTAGTGTTAATTCACCCCTCCACTTT.

The chain links TRBV5-4 to TRBJ2-1; perhaps TRBD1 as D (5 bases). The germline gives CDR1 SGHNT, CDR2 YYREEE (reference sequence). The V end lost 2 bases, the J end lost 5 bases, and 11 bases lay between the germline ends. The CDR3 contains 14 residues. The CDR3 bases are TGTGCCAGCAGCTTAGCGACAGATAACAATGAGCAGTTCTTC. Protein product: CASSLATDNNEQFF.